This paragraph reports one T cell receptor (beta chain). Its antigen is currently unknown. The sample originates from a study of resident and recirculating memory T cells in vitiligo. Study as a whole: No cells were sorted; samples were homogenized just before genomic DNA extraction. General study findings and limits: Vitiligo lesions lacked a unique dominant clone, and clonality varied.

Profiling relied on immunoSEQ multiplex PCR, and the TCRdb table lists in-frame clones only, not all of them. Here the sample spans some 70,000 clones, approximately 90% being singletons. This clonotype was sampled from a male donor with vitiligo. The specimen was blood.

CDR3 loop: CASSLGQGSGETQYF. CDR3 in DNA: TGTGCCAGCAGCTTAGGACAGGGGAGCGGAGAGACCCAGTACTTC. The rearrangement joins TRBV11-3 to TRBJ2-5; TRBD1 matches 8 bases. The V and J ends lost 1 base and 4 bases, in that order; junction bases with no gene match: 5. This CDR3 spans 15 amino acids. Germline CDR1 SGHNT, CDR2 YENEEA.